One and the same sample provided the 18 T cell receptor beta chains below, sequenced in a study of CD8 T cells in ankylosing spondylitis (dated by TCRdb to 2016 to 2017). The protocol used for the library was 5' RACE. The instrument given in TCRdb is Illumina HiSeq 2500. The public reads were run again by TCRdb, first through fastp at Q25 and then through MiXCR, and only productive beta chains were kept. Rows matching on CDR3 protein sequence are summarized as one entry with the most common DNA and genes. Within this sample are more than 110,000 distinct CDR3 sequences, with 7% to 10% of them counted one time only. The top ten clones comprise roughly 7.2% of the sample. The material sequenced was synovial fluid, either unsorted or a sorted T cell fraction (not recorded which). The source of these receptors is a male donor with ankylosing spondylitis.

This clonotype showed up many times. The chain recombines TRBV20-1 with TRBJ2-1; 9 bases line up with TRBD2. The CDR3 contains 15 residues. Germline V CDR1 and CDR2: DFQATT, SNEGSKA (reference sequence). The V segment lost 5 bases and the J segment 8 bases; nucleotides outside the gene matches: 13. CDR3 DNA: TGCAGTGCTCCCGGGACTAGCAGCCGTTTGTATGAGCAGTTCTTC. Protein sequence: CSAPGTSSRLYEQFF.

This clonotype was picked up many times. V is TRBV10-3 and J is TRBJ2-3; 13 bases fit TRBD2. CDR3 length: 17 residues. The germline gives CDR1 ENHRY, CDR2 SYGVKD. V shed 3 bases and J 4 bases; nucleotides not matched to a gene: 7. The CDR3, as DNA: TGTGCCATCAGTGACACTAGCGGGAGGGCCTGGGCAGATACGCAGTATTTT. Translating it yields CAISDTSGRAWADTQYF.

This clonotype showed up just a few times. The chain employs TRBV20-1 and TRBJ1-2; TRBD1 is a possible D gene (6 bases). The CDR3 covers 13 residues. Trimming took off 2 bases at V and 4 bases at J, with 11 bases between the two ends. The germline CDR1 and CDR2 sequences are DFQATT and SNEGSKA (reference sequence). The CDR3 nucleotides are TGCAGTGCTAGAAACAGGGATCTCTATGGCTACACCTTC. Residues: CSARNRDLYGYTF.

This clonotype was picked up many times. V gene TRBV4-2 combines with J gene TRBJ2-4; D not certain. CDR1 is LGHNA, CDR2 YNFKEQ, per germline. The V gene lost 0 bases and the J gene lost 10 bases, with 4 bases spanning the gap. This CDR3 comprises 11 residues. CDR3 sequence: CASSQERIQYF. CDR3 nucleotide sequence: TGTGCCAGCAGCCAAGAGCGTATTCAGTACTTC.

This clonotype was found many times. The chain joins TRBV28 to TRBJ2-2; 14 nucleotides agree with TRBD2. The CDR3 extends over 18 amino acids. After removal of 5 bases from V and 3 bases from J, the junction contained 8 bases not matched to a gene. CDR1 is MDHEN and CDR2 is SYDVKM in the germline V gene. The CDR3 loop is CASSTGTSGRYDTGELFF. The DNA of the CDR3 is TGTGCCAGCAGTACCGGGACTAGCGGGAGATATGACACCGGGGAGCTGTTTTTT.

The chain is built from TRBV12-3 or TRBV12-4 and TRBJ2-7; a possible D gene is TRBD1 (5 bases). The CDR3 spans 14 residues. V lost 2 bases and J 0 bases, leaving 8 bases between the germline ends. The CDR3 here is CASSLKGSSYEQYF. In DNA, the CDR3 is TGTGCCAGCAGTTTAAAGGGGTCCTCCTACGAGCAGTACTTC.

On this clonotype: The junction shows a germline mismatch at one end, possibly a read error. The genes are TRBV20-1 and TRBJ1-1, with D maybe TRBD1 (5 bases). The CDR3 runs to 11 residues. From germline, CDR1 is DFQATT and CDR2 SNEGSKA (reference sequence). CDR3 sequence (DNA): TGCAGTGCTCGAGACAGCACTGAAGCTTTCTTT. Protein: CSARDSTEAFF.

CDR3 loop: CAISEREETQYF. The CDR3 coding sequence is TGTGCCATCAGTGAGAGGGAAGAGACCCAGTACTTC. The chain employs TRBV10-3 and TRBJ2-5; D is uncertain. Germline values: CDR1 ENHRY, CDR2 SYGVKD. Trimming removed 2 bases at V and 3 bases at J, with 4 bases between. The CDR3 loop spans 12 amino acids.

This clonotype occurred a few times. V gene TRBV20-1 combines with J gene TRBJ1-6, with a possible D match to TRBD1 (5 bases). Germline loops: CDR1 DFQATT, CDR2 SNEGSKA (reference sequence). Trimming removed 6 bases from V and 7 bases from J, with 10 bases in between. This CDR3 region has 12 residues. This chain's CDR3 is CSAFGQNSPLHF. The CDR3 nucleotides read TGCAGTGCCTTTGGACAAAATTCACCCCTCCACTTT.

Sample share makes this clonotype medium-sized. The chain links TRBV27 to TRBJ1-1, with D possibly matching TRBD1 (5 bases). The CDR3 consists of 16 residues. CDR1 MNHEY and CDR2 SMNVEV come from the germline V gene (reference sequence). V was cut by 5 bases and J by 1 base, with 17 bases left in between. The CDR3 protein is CASSKSLGGSNTEAFF. The CDR3 DNA reads TGTGCCAGCAGTAAGTCCCTTGGGGGTTCGAACACTGAAGCTTTCTTT.

This clonotype was counted at least ten times. The rearrangement joins TRBV12-3 or TRBV12-4 to TRBJ1-1, with 8 bases that match TRBD1. V gave up 3 bases and J gave up 7 bases; unmatched junction bases: 7. The CDR3 is 14 amino acids. The chain's CDR3 is CASSFGQGIYEAFF. The CDR3 DNA reads TGTGCCAGCAGTTTTGGACAGGGAATTTATGAAGCTTTCTTT.

The genes are TRBV27 and TRBJ1-6, with a possible D match to TRBD1 (6 bases). V lost 3 bases, J lost 8 bases, and 11 bases lay in between. The germline gives CDR1 MNHEY, CDR2 SMNVEV (reference sequence). The CDR3 totals 14 residues. CDR3 sequence reads: CASSFRGRDSPLHF. The DNA for the CDR3 is TGTGCCAGCAGTTTCCGGGGGCGAGATTCACCCCTCCACTTT.

This clonotype was recorded a few times. V and J are TRBV20-1 and TRBJ2-2, with 12 positions matching TRBD1. Germline assignment: CDR1 DFQATT and CDR2 SNEGSKA (reference sequence). Unmatched junction bases numbered 6, after V lost 0 bases and J lost 1 base. The CDR3 contains 18 residues. In nucleotides, the CDR3 is TGCAGTGCTAGAGACCGGGACAGGGGGCTTATGAACACCGGGGAGCTGTTTTTT. It specifies CSARDRDRGLMNTGELFF.

Many counts were recorded for this clonotype. The rearrangement links TRBV10-3 to TRBJ2-7, with D possibly TRBD1 on 6 matching bases. Germline V lookup: CDR1 ENHRY, CDR2 SYGVKD. This CDR3 spans 12 amino acids. Deletions cut 3 bases from V and 7 bases from J, with 10 bases between. CDR3 bases: TGTGCCATCAGTGACCGGGACAAAGAGCAGTACTTC. Its protein product is CAISDRDKEQYF.

J is TRBJ2-7 and V is TRBV19, with D maybe TRBD2 (5 bases). V lost 3 bases and J 4 bases, leaving 22 bases between the germline ends. The CDR3 runs to 17 residues. From germline, CDR1 is LNHDA and CDR2 SQIVND (reference sequence). CDR3 in amino acids: CASSIAATAVYGYEQYF. The DNA of the CDR3 is TGTGCCAGTAGTATTGCTGCAACAGCGGTTTACGGGTACGAGCAGTACTTC.

This clonotype was counted only a few times. V is TRBV15 and J is TRBJ2-1; D may be TRBD1 or TRBD2 (5 bases each). The ends were cut back, 6 bases at V and 0 bases at J, with 15 bases in the middle. Germline-derived CDR1 and CDR2 are LNHNV and YYDKDF (reference sequence). The CDR3 is 16 residues long. In DNA form, the CDR3 reads TGTGCCACCAGACTTGGGACGACGAGCTCCTACAATGAGCAGTTCTTC. Its translation: CATRLGTTSSYNEQFF. The full variable domain, in which reference TRBV15 and TRBJ2-1 provide the parts outside the CDR3, is DAMVIQNPRYQVTQFGKPVTLSCSQTLNHNVMYWYQQKSSQAPKLLFHYYDKDFNNEADTPDNFQSRRPNTSFCFLDIRSPGLGDTAMYLCATRLGTTSSYNEQFFGPGTRLTVL.

This sequence joins TRBV10-1 and TRBJ1-6; D is unclear. Germline CDR1 and CDR2: WNHNN and SYGVQD (reference sequence). CDR3 size: 13 residues. Deletions cut 4 bases from V and 10 bases from J, with 11 bases between. The CDR3 coding sequence is TGCGCCAGCAGTGTCGTGAATAGGTCACCCCTCCACTTT. As protein: CASSVVNRSPLHF.

This clonotype was observed at least ten times. The chain links TRBV4-3 to TRBJ2-3; no clear D gene. CDR1 and CDR2 (germline): LGHNA, YSLEER. This CDR3 region has 15 residues. V lost 1 base to trimming and J lost 3 bases, with 11 bases between them. CDR3 DNA sequence: TGCGCCAGCAGCCAAGGAATTCAAGGGACAGATACGCAGTATTTT. Encoded protein: CASSQGIQGTDTQYF.